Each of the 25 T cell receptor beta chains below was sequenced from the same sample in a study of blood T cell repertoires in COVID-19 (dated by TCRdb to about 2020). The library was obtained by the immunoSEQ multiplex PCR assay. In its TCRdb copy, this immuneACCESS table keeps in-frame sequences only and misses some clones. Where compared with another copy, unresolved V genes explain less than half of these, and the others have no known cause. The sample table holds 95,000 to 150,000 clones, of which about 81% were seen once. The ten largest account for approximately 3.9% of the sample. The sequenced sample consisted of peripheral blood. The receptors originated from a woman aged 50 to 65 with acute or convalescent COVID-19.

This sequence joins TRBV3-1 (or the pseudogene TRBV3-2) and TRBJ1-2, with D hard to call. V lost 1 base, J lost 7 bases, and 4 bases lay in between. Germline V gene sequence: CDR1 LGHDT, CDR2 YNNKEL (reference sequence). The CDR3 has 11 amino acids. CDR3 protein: CASSQGAGYTF. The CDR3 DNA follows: TGTGCCAGCAGCCAAGGGGCTGGCTACACCTTC.

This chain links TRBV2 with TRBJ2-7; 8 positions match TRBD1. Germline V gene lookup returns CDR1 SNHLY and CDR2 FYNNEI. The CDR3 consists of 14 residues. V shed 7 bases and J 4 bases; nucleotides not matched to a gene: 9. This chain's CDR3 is CASNEQGVGYEQYF. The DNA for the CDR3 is TGTGCCAGCAACGAACAGGGGGTAGGGTACGAGCAGTACTTC.

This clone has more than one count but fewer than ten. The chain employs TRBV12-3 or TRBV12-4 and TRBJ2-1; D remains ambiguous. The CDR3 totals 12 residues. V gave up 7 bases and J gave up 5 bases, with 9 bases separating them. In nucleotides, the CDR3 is TGTGCCAGCACCTCCGACAACAATGAGCAGTTCTTC. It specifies CASTSDNNEQFF.

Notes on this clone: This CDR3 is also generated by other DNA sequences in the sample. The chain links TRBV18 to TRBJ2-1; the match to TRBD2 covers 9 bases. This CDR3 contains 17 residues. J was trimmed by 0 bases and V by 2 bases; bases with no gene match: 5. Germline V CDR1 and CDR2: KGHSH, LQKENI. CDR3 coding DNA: TGTGCCAGCTCACCAGGGCTAGCGGGGACCTCCTACAATGAGCAGTTCTTC. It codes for CASSPGLAGTSYNEQFF. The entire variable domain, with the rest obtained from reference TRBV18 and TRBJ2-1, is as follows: NAGVMQNPRHLVRRRGQEARLRCSPMKGHSHVYWYRQLPEEGLKFMVYLQKENIIDESGMPKERFSAEFPKEGPSILRIQQVVRGDSAAYFCASSPGLAGTSYNEQFFGPGTRLTVL.

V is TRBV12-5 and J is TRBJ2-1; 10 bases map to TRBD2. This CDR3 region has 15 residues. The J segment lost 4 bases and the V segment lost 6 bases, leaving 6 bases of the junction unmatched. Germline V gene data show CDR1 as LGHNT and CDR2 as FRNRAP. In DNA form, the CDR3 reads TGTGCTAGTGGGGGTGAGCGGGAGGGATACAATGAGCAGTTCTTC. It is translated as CASGGEREGYNEQFF.

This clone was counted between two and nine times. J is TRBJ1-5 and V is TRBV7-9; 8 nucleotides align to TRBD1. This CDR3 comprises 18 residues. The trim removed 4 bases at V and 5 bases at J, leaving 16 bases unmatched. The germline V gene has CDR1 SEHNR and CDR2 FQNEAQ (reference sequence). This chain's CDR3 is CASSSQITDRGTHQPQHF. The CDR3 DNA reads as TGTGCCAGCAGCTCGCAAATTACCGACAGGGGAACTCATCAGCCCCAGCATTTT.

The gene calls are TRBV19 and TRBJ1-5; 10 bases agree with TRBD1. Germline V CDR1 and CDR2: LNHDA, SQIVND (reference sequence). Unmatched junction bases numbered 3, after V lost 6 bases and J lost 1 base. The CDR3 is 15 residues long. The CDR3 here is CASRAGQGSNQPQHF. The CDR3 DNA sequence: TGTGCCAGTAGGGCGGGACAGGGGAGCAATCAGCCCCAGCATTTT.

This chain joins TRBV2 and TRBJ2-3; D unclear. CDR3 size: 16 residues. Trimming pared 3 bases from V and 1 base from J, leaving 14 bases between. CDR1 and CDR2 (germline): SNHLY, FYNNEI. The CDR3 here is CASSEARLEGTDTQYF. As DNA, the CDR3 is TGTGCCAGCAGTGAGGCCCGGCTAGAGGGCACAGATACGCAGTATTTT. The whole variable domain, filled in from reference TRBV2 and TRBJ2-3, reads EPEVTQTPSHQVTQMGQEVILRCVPISNHLYFYWYRQILGQKVEFLVSFYNNEISEKSEIFDDQFSVERPDGSNFTLKIRSTKLEDSAMYFCASSEARLEGTDTQYFGPGTRLTVL.

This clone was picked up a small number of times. This chain's CDR3 is CASSLAGWGEDEQFF. Written as DNA, the CDR3 is TGTGCCAGCAGCTTAGCCGGATGGGGCGAGGATGAGCAGTTCTTC. This sequence joins TRBV7-9 and TRBJ2-1; a possible D gene is TRBD1 (5 bases). The CDR3 covers 15 residues. Germline V lookup: CDR1 SEHNR, CDR2 FQNEAQ (reference sequence). The V end was cut by 0 bases, the J end by 8 bases, with 14 bases between.

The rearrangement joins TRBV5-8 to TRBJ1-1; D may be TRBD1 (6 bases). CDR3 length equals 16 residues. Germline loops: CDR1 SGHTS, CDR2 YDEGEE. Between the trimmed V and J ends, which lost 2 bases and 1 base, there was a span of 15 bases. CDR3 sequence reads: CASSLRQAMRNTEAFF. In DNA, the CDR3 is TGTGCCAGCAGCTTAAGACAGGCGATGCGGAACACTGAAGCTTTCTTT.

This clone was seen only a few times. The CDR3 region is CASGGTPYEQYF. As DNA, the CDR3 is TGTGCCAGCGGTGGGACACCCTACGAGCAGTACTTC. This rearrangement joins TRBV2 to TRBJ2-7; D may be TRBD1 (6 bases). This CDR3 contains 12 residues. Germline CDR1 SNHLY, CDR2 FYNNEI. V lost 8 bases to trimming and J lost 2 bases, with 10 bases between them.

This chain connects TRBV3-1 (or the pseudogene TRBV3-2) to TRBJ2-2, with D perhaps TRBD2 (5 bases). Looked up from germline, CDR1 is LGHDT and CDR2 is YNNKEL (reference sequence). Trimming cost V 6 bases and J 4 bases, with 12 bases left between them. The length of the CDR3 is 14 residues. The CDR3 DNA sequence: TGTGCCAGCAGGCCACTAGTCCCCACCGGGGAGCTGTTTTTT. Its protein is CASRPLVPTGELFF.

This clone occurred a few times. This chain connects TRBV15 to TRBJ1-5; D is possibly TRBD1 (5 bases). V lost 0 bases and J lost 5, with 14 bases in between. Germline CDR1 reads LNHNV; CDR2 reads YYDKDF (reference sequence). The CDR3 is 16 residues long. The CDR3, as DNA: TGTGCCACCAGCAGAGATCCGGACACCCCCGATCAGCCCCAGCATTTT. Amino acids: CATSRDPDTPDQPQHF.

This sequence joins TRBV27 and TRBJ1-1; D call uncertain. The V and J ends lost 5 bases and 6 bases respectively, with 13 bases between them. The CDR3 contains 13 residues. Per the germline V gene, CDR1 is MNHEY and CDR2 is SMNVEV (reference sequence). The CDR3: CASSPRGFAEAFF. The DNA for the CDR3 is TGTGCCAGCAGTCCCCGGGGATTTGCTGAAGCTTTCTTT.

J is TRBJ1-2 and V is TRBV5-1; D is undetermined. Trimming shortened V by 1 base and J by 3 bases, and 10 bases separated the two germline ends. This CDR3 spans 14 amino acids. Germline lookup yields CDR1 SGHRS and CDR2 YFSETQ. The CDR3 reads CASSLFAGDYGYTF. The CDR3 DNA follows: TGCGCCAGCAGCTTGTTCGCAGGTGACTATGGCTACACCTTC.

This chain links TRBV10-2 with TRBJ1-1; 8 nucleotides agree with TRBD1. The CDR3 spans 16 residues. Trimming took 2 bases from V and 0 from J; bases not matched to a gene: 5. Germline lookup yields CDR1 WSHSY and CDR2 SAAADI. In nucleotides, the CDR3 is TGCGCCAGCAGTGAGGGGTCAGGGGGCTTGAACACTGAAGCTTTCTTT. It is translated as CASSEGSGGLNTEAFF.

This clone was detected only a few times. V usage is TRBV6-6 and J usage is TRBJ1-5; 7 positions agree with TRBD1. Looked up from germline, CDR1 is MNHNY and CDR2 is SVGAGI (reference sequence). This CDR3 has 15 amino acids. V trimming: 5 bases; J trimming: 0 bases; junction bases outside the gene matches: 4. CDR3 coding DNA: TGTGCCAGCAGTGGACAGGTAAATAGCAATCAGCCCCAGCATTTT. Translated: CASSGQVNSNQPQHF.

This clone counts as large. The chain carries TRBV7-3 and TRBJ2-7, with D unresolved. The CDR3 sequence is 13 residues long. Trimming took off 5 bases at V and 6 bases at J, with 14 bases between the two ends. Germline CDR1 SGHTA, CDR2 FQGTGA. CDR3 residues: CASSPKVGGEQYF. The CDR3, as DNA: TGTGCCAGCAGCCCCAAGGTAGGCGGCGAGCAGTACTTC.

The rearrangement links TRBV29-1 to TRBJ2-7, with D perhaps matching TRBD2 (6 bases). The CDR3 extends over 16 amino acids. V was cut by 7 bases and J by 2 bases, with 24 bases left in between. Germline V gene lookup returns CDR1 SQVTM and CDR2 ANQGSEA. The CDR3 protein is CSATHTSRPGAYEQYF. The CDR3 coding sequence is TGCAGCGCTACCCACACGTCTCGCCCGGGGGCCTACGAGCAGTACTTC.

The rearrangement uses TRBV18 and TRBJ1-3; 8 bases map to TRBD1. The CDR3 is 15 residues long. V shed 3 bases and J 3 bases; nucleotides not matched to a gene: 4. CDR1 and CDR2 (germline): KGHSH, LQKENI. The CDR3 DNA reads TGTGCCAGCTCACCCGGACAGGGTAGTGGAAACACCATATATTTT. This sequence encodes CASSPGQGSGNTIYF.

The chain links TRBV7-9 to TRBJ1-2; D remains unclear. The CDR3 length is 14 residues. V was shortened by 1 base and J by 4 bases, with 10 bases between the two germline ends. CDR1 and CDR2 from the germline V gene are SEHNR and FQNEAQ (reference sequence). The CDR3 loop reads CASSLDIAVYGYTF. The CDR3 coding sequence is TGTGCCAGCAGCTTAGATATCGCAGTCTATGGCTACACCTTC.

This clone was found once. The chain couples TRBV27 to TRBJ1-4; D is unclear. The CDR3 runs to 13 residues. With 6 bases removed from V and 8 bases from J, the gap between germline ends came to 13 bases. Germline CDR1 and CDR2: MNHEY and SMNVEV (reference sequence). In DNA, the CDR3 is TGTGCCAGCAGGGGCAAATTCTCCGAAAAACTGTTTTTT. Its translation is CASRGKFSEKLFF.

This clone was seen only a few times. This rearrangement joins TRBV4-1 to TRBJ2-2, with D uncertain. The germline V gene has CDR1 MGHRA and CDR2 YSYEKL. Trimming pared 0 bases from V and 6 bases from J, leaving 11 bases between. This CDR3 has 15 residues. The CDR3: CASSQDSSRAGELFF. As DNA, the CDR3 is TGCGCCAGCAGCCAAGACTCTAGTCGGGCCGGGGAGCTGTTTTTT.

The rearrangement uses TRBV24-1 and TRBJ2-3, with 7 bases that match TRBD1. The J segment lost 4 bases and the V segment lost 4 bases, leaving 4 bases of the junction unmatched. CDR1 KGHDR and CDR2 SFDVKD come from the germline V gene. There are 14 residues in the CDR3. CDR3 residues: CATSETGIADTQYF. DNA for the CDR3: TGTGCCACCAGTGAGACAGGGATAGCAGATACGCAGTATTTT.

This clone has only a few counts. The CDR3 is CATSSPAGDGTQYF. CDR3 nucleotide sequence: TGTGCCACCTCCTCCCCGGCGGGCGATGGTACCCAGTACTTC. The rearrangement uses TRBV6-5 and TRBJ2-5; possible D gene TRBD2, 5 bases. In germline, CDR1 is MNHEY, CDR2 SVGAGI. The CDR3 spans 14 residues. The V end lost 10 bases, the J end lost 8 bases, and 23 bases lay between the germline ends.